The 10 T cell receptor beta chains below were found in one sample sequenced in a study of blood T cell repertoires in COVID-19. The repertoire was sequenced with immunoSEQ multiplex PCR; TCRdb's copy has only in-frame clones and lacks some. The sample holds under 250,000 clones, approximately 90% seen once. Sequenced: peripheral blood. The receptors originated from a man between 60 and 70 years old with COVID-19, enrolled during active disease.

The chain uses TRBV18 and TRBJ2-7; 9 nucleotides line up with TRBD1. With 6 bases clipped from V and 5 bases from J, the junction kept 11 bases outside the gene matches. Germline V gene sequence: CDR1 KGHSH, CDR2 LQKENI. This CDR3 comprises 15 residues. The CDR3 here is CASSRGTGRGDEQYF. The CDR3 region has the DNA TGTGCCAGCTCCCGAGGGACAGGGAGAGGGGACGAGCAGTACTTC.

V gene TRBV27 combines with J gene TRBJ2-2; 9 bases are a match to TRBD1. Germline V CDR1 and CDR2: MNHEY, SMNVEV (reference sequence). The J segment lost 6 bases and the V segment lost 4 bases, leaving 9 bases of the junction unmatched. This CDR3 comprises 16 residues. Written as DNA, the CDR3 is TGTGCCAGCAGTTCCTCGCGGACAGGGGCCCCCGGGGAGCTGTTTTTT. Translating it yields CASSSSRTGAPGELFF.

V gene TRBV19 combines with J gene TRBJ1-4; 8 bases map to TRBD1. V shed 1 base and J 4 bases; nucleotides not matched to a gene: 5. The CDR3 covers 16 residues. Germline lookup yields CDR1 LNHDA and CDR2 SQIVND (reference sequence). The CDR3 loop reads CASSIVPDRVNEKLFF. CDR3 sequence (DNA): TGTGCCAGTAGTATAGTTCCGGACAGGGTTAATGAAAAACTGTTTTTT.

The rearrangement links TRBV7-9 to TRBJ1-5; perhaps TRBD1 as D (6 bases). From germline, CDR1 is SEHNR and CDR2 FQNEAQ (reference sequence). This CDR3 comprises 15 residues. Trimming removed 5 bases from V and 0 bases from J, with 11 bases in between. CDR3 coding DNA: TGTGCCAGCAGCCATGGACAGTATAGCAATCAGCCCCAGCATTTT. Amino acids: CASSHGQYSNQPQHF.

This CDR3 reads CASSTPGIYEQYF. For the CDR3, the DNA is TGTGCCAGCAGCACACCAGGGATCTACGAGCAGTACTTC. This chain connects TRBV7-9 to TRBJ2-7; D possibly corresponds to TRBD1 (5 bases). Germline lookup yields CDR1 SEHNR and CDR2 FQNEAQ (reference sequence). The ends were cut back, 5 bases at V and 3 bases at J, with 11 bases in the middle. The CDR3 is 13 residues long.

The rearrangement links TRBV6-5 to TRBJ1-2; 9 nucleotides agree with TRBD1. Losses at the gene ends were 4 bases for V and 7 bases for J; bases not matched to a gene: 7. The CDR3 extends over 14 amino acids. Germline V gene lookup returns CDR1 MNHEY and CDR2 SVGAGI. The CDR3 DNA is TGTGCCAGCAGTTTGGACAGGGGAGGTGGTGGCTACACCTTC. Protein sequence: CASSLDRGGGGYTF.

The chain employs TRBV19 and TRBJ1-5; maybe TRBD1 (5 bases). CDR3 length equals 15 residues. Looked up from germline, CDR1 is LNHDA and CDR2 is SQIVND (reference sequence). V was cut by 4 bases and J by 3 bases, with 13 bases left in between. CDR3 coding DNA: TGTGCCAGTAGTAATGGTGGGGGGGTCAATCAGCCCCAGCATTTT. As protein: CASSNGGGVNQPQHF.

This clone was recorded a few times. The chain carries TRBV5-6 and TRBJ2-1; 7 positions agree with TRBD1. The CDR3 has 16 residues. CDR1 and CDR2 (germline): SGHDT, YYEEEE. After removal of 3 bases from V and 3 bases from J, the junction contained 9 bases not matched to a gene. In DNA form, the CDR3 reads TGTGCCAGCAGCTCCTATAACAGGGGATTCTACAATGAGCAGTTCTTC. This encodes CASSSYNRGFYNEQFF.

This rearrangement joins TRBV24-1 to TRBJ2-3; 9 bases are a match to TRBD1. Germline V gives CDR1 KGHDR, CDR2 SFDVKD. With V trimmed by 7 bases and J by 6 bases, 7 bases remained unmatched. The CDR3 covers 14 residues. The CDR3 reads CATRSGTGRDTQYF. As DNA, the CDR3 is TGTGCCACCAGATCCGGGACAGGGAGGGATACGCAGTATTTT.

The genes are TRBV19 and TRBJ2-3, with 9 bases fitting TRBD1. The CDR3 is 14 residues long. The V segment lost 4 bases and the J segment 1 base; nucleotides outside the gene matches: 0. Germline CDR1 and CDR2: LNHDA and SQIVND (reference sequence). CDR3 in DNA: TGTGCCAGTAGTAACAGGGGGCGCACAGATACGCAGTATTTT. Translated: CASSNRGRTDTQYF.